The 5 T cell receptor beta chains presented below share a single source sample, sequenced in a study of T cell responses to AZD1222 COVID-19 vaccine. Some clones are missing from TCRdb's copy, which holds only in-frame ones; the method was immunoSEQ multiplex PCR. There are just over 65,000 clones in the sample; roughly 87% occur only once, and 15% to 20% lies in the top ten. This sample comprised peripheral blood, obtained on day 0 of AZD1222 vaccination. The origin of the receptors is an adult in good health.

This chain uses TRBV3-1 (or the pseudogene TRBV3-2) with TRBJ1-5, with D perhaps matching TRBD1 (5 bases). Trimming left V 4 bases short and J 5 bases short, with 9 bases between. This CDR3 contains 13 residues. Germline CDR1 is LGHDT and CDR2 is YNNKEL (reference sequence). CDR3 nucleotides: TGTGCCAGCAGCCGAGGGGTTTATCAGCCCCAGCATTTT. Its translation: CASSRGVYQPQHF.

CDR3 amino acids: CASSREGFGEKLFF. CDR3 coding DNA: TGCGCCAGCAGCCGAGAAGGTTTCGGAGAAAAACTGTTTTTT. The rearrangement uses TRBV5-1 and TRBJ1-4; the D is unclear. CDR3 length equals 14 residues. The germline CDR1 and CDR2 sequences are SGHRS and YFSETQ. V lost 4 bases and J lost 8, with 15 bases in between.

The CDR3 loop is CASSLISSGGAGETQYF. CDR3 coding DNA: TGCGCCAGCAGCTTGATTTCTAGCGGGGGGGCCGGAGAGACCCAGTACTTC. V and J are TRBV5-1 and TRBJ2-5, with 12 bases lining up with TRBD2. This CDR3 is 17 amino acids long. Looked up from germline, CDR1 is SGHRS and CDR2 is YFSETQ. With 1 base clipped from V and 4 bases from J, the junction kept 8 bases outside the gene matches.

This clone was observed once. The chain uses TRBV6-5 and TRBJ1-6; D uncertain. Trimming shortened V by 0 bases and J by 11 bases, and 14 bases separated the two germline ends. The CDR3 extends over 15 amino acids. Germline CDR1 and CDR2: MNHEY and SVGAGI. DNA for the CDR3: TGTGCCAGCAGTTACTCCGGGGAGATAAAGGCACCCCTCCACTTT. Translated: CASSYSGEIKAPLHF.

The V call is TRBV2, the J call TRBJ2-7; 8 nucleotides match TRBD1. Germline trimming cut 4 bases from V and 5 bases from J; bases unmatched to any gene: 7. The germline CDR1 and CDR2 sequences are SNHLY and FYNNEI. This CDR3 is built from 14 residues. The CDR3 DNA reads as TGTGCCAGCAGTGGACAGGGGTGGGAGGACGAGCAGTACTTC. It is translated as CASSGQGWEDEQYF.